Listed here is a single T cell receptor beta chain. Enrolled through a virtual design, the participants were between roughly 18 and 90 years of age and came from some 25 US areas. The germline V and J ends were trimmed by 1 base and 0 bases, with 6 bases remaining between them. The CDR3 is made up of 15 amino acids. CDR1 is MNHNS and CDR2 is SASEGT in the germline V gene. As originally analysed: Amplifying reference gene primers gave estimates of nucleated cell counts. Sequenced by immunoSEQ multiplex PCR; TCRdb stores in-frame clones only, minus some. That table supplies the V and J calls and clone size; D and trimming were determined from the DNA. The sample shows around 300,000 clones, nearly 90% of them seen only once. This sample was taken from a study of blood T cell repertoires in COVID-19. Whole-study context: The study drew acute and convalescent COVID-19 samples from the United States, Italy and Spain. Nucleic acid was either cDNA or gDNA, and it came from T cells, B-cell-depleted T cells, or PBMCs.

This receptor was taken from a young woman with acute COVID-19. The J gene is TRBJ1-4, the V gene TRBV6-1; D uncertain. Sequencing input: PBMCs or T cells enriched from blood (not recorded which). The CDR3 loop is CASSEETATNEKLFF. Written as DNA, the CDR3 is TGTGCCAGCAGTGAAGAAACGGCAACTAATGAAAAACTGTTTTTT.